What follows is one TCR beta chain and its context. The antigen is not known. The sample originates from a study of vaccination and CD4 T cells after COVID-19. Sequencing of the DNA from cultured CD4+ T cells was carried out with the Oncomine TCR Beta short-read assay. TCRdb ran MiXCR on the PCR reads and lists one entry per CDR3 protein. The repertoire consists of about 12,000 distinct CDR3 sequences, with less than 85% occurring once and the leading ten covering 20% to 25%. Points from the study as a whole: Spike mono-reactivity was shown by 304 of 307 vaccine-specific clones in convalescent patients.

Treatment specified: approximately 10-day PBMC culture with coronavirus spike peptide pools or control peptides (ViraFEST assay). This TCR was sampled from a human donor who had recovered from COVID-19. Sequenced material: CD4+ T cells from blood, cultured in vitro.

The CDR3 DNA follows: TGCAGTGCTCCAGGGAACACTGAAGCTTTCTTT. This encodes CSAPGNTEAFF. The chain uses TRBV20-1 and TRBJ1-1; D unclear. The CDR3 covers 11 residues. The V gene lost 5 bases and the J gene lost 1 base, with 5 bases spanning the gap. The germline CDR1 and CDR2 sequences are DFQATT and SNEGSKA (reference sequence).